These 8 T cell receptor beta chains came from one sample sequenced in a study of blood T cells in healthy people across ages. The use of a sample-barcoded 5' primer and a J-beta primer mix characterized a second PCR of roughly 6 to 11 cycles. TCRdb re-called the 5' RACE reads with MiXCR, one entry per CDR3 protein. The repertoire includes hundreds of thousands of distinct CDR3 sequences, 44% of them detected once, and about 19% sits in the top ten. Material for sequencing was blood. These receptors were obtained from a man aged 60 to 75 in good health.

The chain carries TRBV6-1 and TRBJ2-7; TRBD2 matches 12 bases. CDR3 length equals 17 residues. V lost 2 bases to trimming and J lost 7 bases; unmatched junction nucleotides: 12. Germline CDR1 MNHNS, CDR2 SASEGT. Here the CDR3 DNA reads TGTGCCAGCAGTGAATGGCCTAGCGGGGGGGCCGGGGATGAGCAGTACTTC. Protein sequence: CASSEWPSGGAGDEQYF.

J is TRBJ1-6 and V is TRBV20-1; perhaps TRBD1 as D (5 bases). The CDR3 consists of 14 residues. Trimming took 0 bases from V and 9 from J, leaving 12 bases between them. The germline V gene has CDR1 DFQATT and CDR2 SNEGSKA (reference sequence). CDR3 nucleotides: TGCAGTGCTAGAGAGCAGGGAGAAGGTTCACCCCTCCACTTT. It translates to CSAREQGEGSPLHF.

The chain links TRBV27 to TRBJ2-1; 8 nucleotides match TRBD2. CDR3 length: 11 residues. The V gene end was trimmed by 4 bases and the J gene end by 12 bases; junction bases not matched to a gene: 2. Germline CDR1 is MNHEY and CDR2 is SMNVEV (reference sequence). The CDR3 loop reads CASSSSGGQFF. The CDR3, as DNA: TGTGCCAGCAGTTCCAGCGGGGGGCAGTTCTTC.

The chain has TRBV9 and TRBJ2-4; 11 bases line up with TRBD2. The germline gives CDR1 SGDLS, CDR2 YYNGEE. After removal of 10 bases from V and 9 bases from J, the junction contained 6 bases not matched to a gene. The CDR3 contains 12 residues. The CDR3 DNA follows: TGTGCCGGCACCGGGACTAGCGGCATTCAGTACTTC. Amino acid sequence: CAGTGTSGIQYF.

The rearrangement joins TRBV12-3 or TRBV12-4 to TRBJ2-1; no reliable D call. The CDR3 totals 12 residues. The V end was cut by 3 bases, the J end by 11 bases, with 11 bases between. The CDR3 region has the DNA TGTGCCAGCAGTTTCGAGGAACGCCAGCAGTTCTTC. Amino acid sequence: CASSFEERQQFF.

The chain recombines TRBV4-3 with TRBJ1-4, with D tentatively TRBD1 (5 bases). The CDR3 sequence is 14 residues long. Trimming removed 4 bases from V and 8 bases from J, with 14 bases in between. Per germline, CDR1 LGHNA and CDR2 YSLEER. The DNA for the CDR3 is TGCGCCAGCAGCCTAACCCAGGGTGGAGAAAAACTGTTTTTT. It codes for CASSLTQGGEKLFF.

This clonotype was counted once. The chain joins TRBV29-1 to TRBJ2-3; perhaps TRBD2 as D (6 bases). CDR1 and CDR2 (germline): SQVTM, ANQGSEA. The CDR3 has 14 amino acids. Trimming pared 3 bases from V and 4 bases from J, leaving 14 bases between. CDR3 bases: TGCAGCGTTGAGCTGACTAGTTCCCCAGATACGCAGTATTTT. This encodes CSVELTSSPDTQYF.

This clonotype was seen many times. The chain links TRBV7-2 to TRBJ2-5; tentatively, D is TRBD1 or TRBD2 (5 bases each). The V end lost 5 bases, the J end lost 2 bases, and 12 bases lay between the germline ends. This CDR3 is 14 amino acids long. Per germline, CDR1 SGHTA and CDR2 FQGNSA. The CDR3 DNA sequence: TGTGCCAGCAGCGCCGAGTGGGGGCAAGAGACCCAGTACTTC. It is translated as CASSAEWGQETQYF.